Listed below are T cell receptor beta chains from one sample, sequenced in a study of cytomegalovirus exposure and HLA in healthy donors. The data were produced by immunoSEQ multiplex PCR, yet TCRdb's version contains in-frame clones alone and is incomplete. The sample has about 190,000 clones, about 81% seen once. Specimen: PBMCs. The receptors were sampled from a woman under 30 in good health and CMV-seronegative. CDR3s include the opening cysteine and the closing phenylalanine or tryptophan.

TRBJ1-5	TRBV19	CASTLGRGPFQPQHF
TRBJ1-6	TRBV10-2	CASSDLTYNSPLHF
TRBJ1-3	TRBV13	CASSLEGHGPGNTIYF
TRBJ2-1	TRBV14	CASSHVAGGPYNEQFF
TRBJ1-1	TRBV19	CASSRQGPAAFF
TRBJ1-3	TRBV27	CASARLGVIGNTIYF
TRBJ1-1	TRBV28	CASRGSQGGNTEAFF
TRBJ2-7	TRBV7-2	CASSVSSGYLSYEQYF
TRBJ1-2	TRBV28	CASKLPREDYGYTF
TRBJ2-1	TRBV7-9	CASSLGTSGNNEQFF
TRBJ2-2	TRBV27	CASSLGQGPVTGELFF
TRBJ1-2	TRBV5-1	CASSLDPGYGYTF
TRBJ2-7	TRBV6-1	CASSGKTGLSYEQYF
TRBJ2-7	TRBV19	CASAGGSLLYEQYF
TRBJ2-7	TRBV5-1	CASSITGGPIYEQYF
TRBJ1-6	TRBV29-1	CSVETGRSSPLHF
TRBJ2-7	TRBV27	CASSFIAGVSYEQYF
TRBJ2-5	TRBV2	CASSETLSGQETQYF
TRBJ2-5	TRBV2	CASIYRLTDFGETQYF
TRBJ1-1	TRBV5-4	CASSLTGLNKAEAFF
TRBJ2-2	TRBV25-1	CGTGVSGELFF
TRBJ1-2	TRBV7-9	CASSPNPGQISNYGYTF
TRBJ2-5	TRBV13	CASSLSRTLQETQYF
TRBJ1-5	TRBV7-2	CASSPRGIAKGNQPQHF
TRBJ2-2	TRBV6-1	CASSAGTVNTGELFF
TRBJ2-7	TRBV9	CASSVEPGESLEEQYF
TRBJ2-1	TRBV6-1	CASSTIGQGGEQFF
TRBJ2-7	TRBV5-1	CASSTQGGDEQYF
TRBJ2-7	TRBV9	CASSAERGLSGQYF
TRBJ2-7	TRBV27	CASSQRPSGEQYF
TRBJ2-7	TRBV10-3	CAISTSGSVYEQYF
TRBJ2-1	TRBV7-9	CASSPGGWNEQFF